The entry below gives a single T cell receptor beta chain sequence along with its context. The data were taken from a study of blood T cell repertoires in COVID-19. The ends lost 6 bases at V and 2 bases at J; junction bases unmatched: 16. CDR1 is LNHDA, CDR2 SQIVND, per germline (reference sequence). This CDR3 spans 17 amino acids. In the original workflow: It was from reference gene primer amplification that nucleated cell counts were estimated. Sequencing was performed with immunoSEQ multiplex PCR; in TCRdb, only in-frame clones are kept and a portion is missing. The V and J calls and the clone size are those of that table, but D and trimming were determined from the DNA. Among some 400,000 clones listed, around 89% were seen once.

The V call is TRBV19, the J call TRBJ2-7, with 7 nucleotides matching TRBD2. Input material: peripheral blood. The receptor's source is a man between 18 and 35 years old with active or convalescent COVID-19. CDR3 region: CASSKLATRGGPYEQYF. In DNA form, the CDR3 reads TGTGCCAGTAGCAAACTAGCGACCCGCGGGGGACCCTACGAGCAGTACTTC.